The 15 T cell receptor beta chains below were found in one sample sequenced in a study of shared clonotypes between healthy human individuals. Sequencing used immunoSEQ multiplex PCR; TCRdb keeps in-frame clones, though not all of them. The repertoire holds about 2,500,000 clones, with about 92% as singletons. The sequencing input was naive CD4+ T cells sorted from blood. Regarding subset: CD45RA+ positively selected. These receptor sequences come from a man aged 18 to 29 in good health.

This sequence joins TRBV7-2 and TRBJ2-1; TRBD1 might be the D (6 bases). V was trimmed by 7 bases and J by 6 bases, leaving 19 bases between them. This CDR3 contains 15 residues. Germline V gene lookup returns CDR1 SGHTA and CDR2 FQGNSA. This CDR3 reads CASKEWGTNGNEQFF. DNA for the CDR3: TGTGCCAGCAAGGAGTGGGGGACAAATGGCAATGAGCAGTTCTTC.

The V gene is TRBV10-3, the J gene TRBJ2-1; unclear D gene. Germline CDR1 ENHRY, CDR2 SYGVKD. The V and J ends lost 7 bases and 7 bases respectively, with 11 bases between them. CDR3 length equals 12 residues. In nucleotides, the CDR3 is TGTGCCATCAAAGAGAGTTTGAATGAGCAGTTCTTC. This codes for CAIKESLNEQFF.

Of note for this clone: Other DNA sequences within the sample encode an identical CDR3. This chain links TRBV5-1 with TRBJ2-1; tentative D call: TRBD2 (6 bases). Germline values: CDR1 SGHRS, CDR2 YFSETQ. V gave up 0 bases and J gave up 3 bases, with 10 bases separating them. The CDR3 runs 15 residues. CDR3: CASSLVLASYNEQFF. Written as DNA, the CDR3 is TGCGCCAGCAGCTTGGTACTAGCCAGCTACAATGAGCAGTTCTTC.

The chain employs TRBV5-1 and TRBJ1-1; D perhaps matches TRBD1 (6 bases). CDR1 and CDR2 from the germline V gene are SGHRS and YFSETQ. V was shortened by 4 bases and J by 1 base, with 14 bases between the two germline ends. CDR3 length equals 15 residues. As DNA, the CDR3 is TGCGCCAGCAGCCCCCTAGCCAGGGGGAACACTGAAGCTTTCTTT. Residues: CASSPLARGNTEAFF.

The CDR3 sequence: CSVSPPSGYTEAFF. DNA for the CDR3: TGCAGCGTATCCCCCCCTTCAGGGTACACTGAAGCTTTCTTT. The chain is built from TRBV29-1 and TRBJ1-1, with D perhaps TRBD1 (5 bases). CDR1 and CDR2 from the germline V gene are SQVTM and ANQGSEA. V lost 6 bases, J lost 3 bases, and 17 bases lay in between. The CDR3 is 14 residues long.

The table lists this clone with a few counts. This sample includes further DNA sequences coding for the same CDR3. The V and J genes are TRBV28 and TRBJ1-5; a possible D gene is TRBD1 (5 bases). The germline V and J ends were trimmed by 2 bases and 6 bases, with 5 bases remaining between them. Germline V gene sequence: CDR1 MDHEN, CDR2 SYDVKM. This CDR3 has 12 amino acids. Here the CDR3 DNA reads TGTGCCAGCAGTTTAAGGGGTCAGCCCCAGCATTTT. Its translation is CASSLRGQPQHF. Based on the CDR3 plus reference TRBV28 and TRBJ1-5, the full variable domain is DVKVTQSSRYLVKRTGEKVFLECVQDMDHENMFWYRQDPGLGLRLIYFSYDVKMKEKGDIPEGYSVSREKKERFSLILESASTNQTSMYLCASSLRGQPQHFGDGTRLSIL.

The chain joins TRBV14 to TRBJ2-1; 7 bases line up with TRBD2. Germline V gene data show CDR1 as SGHDN and CDR2 as FVKESK. There are 14 residues in the CDR3. The V gene end was trimmed by 4 bases and the J gene end by 7 bases; junction bases not matched to a gene: 7. The CDR3 protein is CASSPALARNEQFF. In nucleotides, the CDR3 is TGTGCCAGCAGCCCAGCACTAGCGCGTAATGAGCAGTTCTTC. The full variable domain, in which reference TRBV14 and TRBJ2-1 provide the parts outside the CDR3, is EAGVTQFPSHSVIEKGQTVTLRCDPISGHDNLYWYRRVMGKEIKFLLHFVKESKQDESGMPNNRFLAERTGGTYSTLKVQPAELEDSGVYFCASSPALARNEQFFGPGTRLTVL.

The chain employs TRBV2 and TRBJ1-2; 11 positions agree with TRBD1. V gave up 1 base and J gave up 7 bases; unmatched junction bases: 5. This CDR3 contains 15 residues. In germline, CDR1 is SNHLY, CDR2 FYNNEI. The CDR3 reads CASSEDAGQGGGYTF. The CDR3 region has the DNA TGTGCCAGCAGTGAAGACGCGGGACAGGGGGGTGGCTACACCTTC.

In regard to this clone: The sample has other DNA sequences that encode this CDR3 too. The rearrangement uses TRBV18 and TRBJ2-7; 8 bases line up with TRBD1. There are 14 residues in the CDR3. In germline, CDR1 is KGHSH, CDR2 LQKENI. The ends lost 6 bases at V and 0 bases at J; junction bases unmatched: 4. The CDR3 reads CASSPGQGSYEQYF. The DNA for the CDR3 is TGTGCCAGCTCCCCCGGACAGGGCTCCTACGAGCAGTACTTC.

J is TRBJ1-2 and V is TRBV19; D is perhaps TRBD1 (5 bases). The CDR3 runs to 15 residues. CDR1 is LNHDA, CDR2 SQIVND, per germline (reference sequence). V lost 4 bases to trimming and J lost 3 bases, with 15 bases between them. DNA of the CDR3: TGTGCCAGTAGTACCCTGGACAATCGGGACTATGGCTACACCTTC. Translating it yields CASSTLDNRDYGYTF.

This clone appeared a single time. The chain recombines TRBV18 with TRBJ1-5; D is unclear. In germline, CDR1 is KGHSH, CDR2 LQKENI. Deletions cut 4 bases from V and 0 bases from J, with 7 bases between. The CDR3 runs to 14 residues. The CDR3 here is CASSHGSSNQPQHF. In DNA, the CDR3 is TGTGCCAGCTCACACGGCAGTAGCAATCAGCCCCAGCATTTT.

The V gene is TRBV5-1, the J gene TRBJ2-1; 10 nucleotides agree with TRBD2. The trim removed 3 bases at V and 5 bases at J, leaving 5 bases unmatched. This CDR3 is 15 amino acids long. Germline CDR1 reads SGHRS; CDR2 reads YFSETQ. The CDR3 sequence is CASSSRLAGDNEQFF. CDR3 coding DNA: TGCGCCAGCAGCTCGCGACTAGCGGGTGACAATGAGCAGTTCTTC.

The V and J genes are TRBV5-4 and TRBJ2-7; TRBD2 matches 7 bases. Germline CDR1 is SGHNT and CDR2 is YYREEE (reference sequence). The CDR3 length is 14 residues. The junction had 7 bases not matched to a gene; V was cut back by 0 bases and J by 7 bases. The CDR3 loop is CASSLVSGSGEQYF. The CDR3 DNA is TGTGCCAGCAGCTTGGTTAGCGGGTCGGGGGAGCAGTACTTC.

The chain combines TRBV6-5 with TRBJ1-3; D ambiguous. This CDR3 region has 15 residues. CDR1 and CDR2 from the germline V gene are MNHEY and SVGAGI. Trimming removed 6 bases from V and 0 bases from J, with 12 bases in between. In DNA, the CDR3 is TGTGCCAGCAGCCCCTCGGCTCTCTCTGGAAACACCATATATTTT. It is translated as CASSPSALSGNTIYF.

Worth noting for this clone: The junction departs from germline at one end; a sequencing error may be responsible. V and J are TRBV7-3 and TRBJ2-1; D might be TRBD2 (5 bases). The CDR3 covers 16 residues. The germline V gene has CDR1 SGHTA and CDR2 FQGTGA. The CDR3 here is CASSLTSTSSYNEQFF. CDR3 in DNA: TGTGCCAGCAGCCTAACTAGTACCAGCTCCTACAATGAGCAGTTCTTC.